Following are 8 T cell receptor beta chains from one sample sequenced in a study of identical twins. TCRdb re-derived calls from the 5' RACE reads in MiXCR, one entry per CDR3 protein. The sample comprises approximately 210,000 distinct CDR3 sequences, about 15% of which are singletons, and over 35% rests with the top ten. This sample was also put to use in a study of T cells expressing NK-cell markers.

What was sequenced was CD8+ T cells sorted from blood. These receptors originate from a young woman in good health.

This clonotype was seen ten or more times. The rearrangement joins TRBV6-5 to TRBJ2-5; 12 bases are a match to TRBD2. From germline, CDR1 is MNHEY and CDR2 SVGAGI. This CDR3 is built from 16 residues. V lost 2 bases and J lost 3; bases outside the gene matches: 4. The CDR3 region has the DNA TGTGCCAGCAGTTACATCCCTAGCGGGGGGGAAGAGACCCAGTACTTC. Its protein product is CASSYIPSGGEETQYF.

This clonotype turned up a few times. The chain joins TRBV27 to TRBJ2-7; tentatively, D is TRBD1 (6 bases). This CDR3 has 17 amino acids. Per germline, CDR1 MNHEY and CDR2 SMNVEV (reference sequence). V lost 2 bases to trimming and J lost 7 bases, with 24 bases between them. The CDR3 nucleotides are TGTGCCAGCAGTTTAGTCCTCGGGACAACTGGACCGGGAGAGCAGTACTTC. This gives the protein CASSLVLGTTGPGEQYF.

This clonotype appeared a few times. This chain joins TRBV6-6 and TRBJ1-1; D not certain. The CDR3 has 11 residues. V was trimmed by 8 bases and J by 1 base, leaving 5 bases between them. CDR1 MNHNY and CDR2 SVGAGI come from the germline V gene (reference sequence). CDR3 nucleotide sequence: TGTGCCAGCTGGTGGAACACTGAAGCTTTCTTT. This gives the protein CASWWNTEAFF.

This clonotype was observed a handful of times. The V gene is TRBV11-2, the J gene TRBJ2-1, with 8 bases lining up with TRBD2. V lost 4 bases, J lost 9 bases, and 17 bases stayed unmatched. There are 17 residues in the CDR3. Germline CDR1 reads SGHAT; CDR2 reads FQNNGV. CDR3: CASSSPRREATRGEQFF. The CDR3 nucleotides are TGTGCCAGCAGCTCCCCTAGGCGGGAGGCCACGAGGGGTGAGCAGTTCTTC. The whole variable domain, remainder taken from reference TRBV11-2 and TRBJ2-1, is EAGVAQSPRYKIIEKRQSVAFWCNPISGHATLYWYQQILGQGPKLLIQFQNNGVVDDSQLPKDRFSAERLKGVDSTLKIQPAKLEDSAVYLCASSSPRREATRGEQFFGPGTRLTVL.

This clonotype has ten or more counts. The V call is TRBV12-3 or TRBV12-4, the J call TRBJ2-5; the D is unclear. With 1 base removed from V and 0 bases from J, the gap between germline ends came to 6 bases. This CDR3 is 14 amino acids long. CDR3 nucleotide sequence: TGTGCCAGCAGTTTAGGGGCCTACCAAGAGACCCAGTACTTC. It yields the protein CASSLGAYQETQYF.

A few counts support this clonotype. The CDR3 DNA reads TGTGCCAGCAGCCAGGGACAGGGGTGGACTGAAGCTTTCTTT. Translation gives CASSQGQGWTEAFF. The chain combines TRBV5-6 with TRBJ1-1; TRBD1 aligns across 10 bases. The junction had 5 bases not matched to a gene; V was cut back by 4 bases and J by 5 bases. Germline CDR1 and CDR2: SGHDT and YYEEEE. CDR3 length: 14 residues.

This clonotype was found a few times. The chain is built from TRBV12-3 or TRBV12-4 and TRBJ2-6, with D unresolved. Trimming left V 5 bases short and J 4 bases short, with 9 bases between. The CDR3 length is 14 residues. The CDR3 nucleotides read TGTGCCAGCAGTCCTACGTCCGGGGCCAACGTCCTGACTTTC. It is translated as CASSPTSGANVLTF.

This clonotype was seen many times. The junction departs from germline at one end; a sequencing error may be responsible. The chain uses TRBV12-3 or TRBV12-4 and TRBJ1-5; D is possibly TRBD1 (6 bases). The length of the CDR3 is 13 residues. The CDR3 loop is CASSLGHREEQHF. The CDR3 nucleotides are TGTGCCAGCAGCTTAGGCCACAGGGAGGAGCAGCATTTT.